These 21 T cell receptor beta chains were sequenced from one sample in a study of CD8 T cells in ankylosing spondylitis. TCRdb re-analysed the 5' RACE reads in MiXCR, keeping a single row per CDR3 protein. The table shows 120,000 or so distinct CDR3 sequences, with about 13% occurring only once. Sequenced material: blood, either unsorted or a sorted T cell fraction (not recorded which). These receptors came from a female donor with ankylosing spondylitis or in good health (not recorded which).

This clonotype was recorded many times. The J gene is TRBJ1-2, the V gene TRBV10-2; D is possibly TRBD1 (5 bases). V was shortened by 1 base and J by 7 bases, with 13 bases between the two germline ends. The CDR3 is 14 residues long. Per germline, CDR1 WSHSY and CDR2 SAAADI. CDR3 in DNA: TGCGCCAGCAGTGAGTGCAGGGAGGGCTGTGGCTACACCTTC. Its translation is CASSECREGCGYTF.

This clonotype was observed a few times. The genes are TRBV11-1 and TRBJ1-2; 9 positions agree with TRBD1. Germline loops: CDR1 SGHAT, CDR2 FQDESV (reference sequence). The CDR3 is made up of 18 amino acids. Losses at the gene ends were 5 bases for V and 4 bases for J; bases not matched to a gene: 17. CDR3 nucleotides: TGTGCCAGCAGCCCTGGGGTGTCTTGGGACAGGGAAATCTATGGCTACACCTTC. This gives the protein CASSPGVSWDREIYGYTF.

This clonotype has a count of ten or more. The chain combines TRBV29-1 with TRBJ2-3; D remains ambiguous. The V end was cut by 4 bases, the J end by 2 bases, with 13 bases between. The CDR3 runs to 14 residues. The germline CDR1 and CDR2 sequences are SQVTM and ANQGSEA. CDR3 nucleotide sequence: TGCAGCGTTGCCCCCAATCAATCCACAGATACGCAGTATTTT. It translates to CSVAPNQSTDTQYF.

This clonotype appeared a few times. This chain connects TRBV12-3 or TRBV12-4 to TRBJ2-3, with D unresolved. There are 13 residues in the CDR3. Trimming took off 3 bases at V and 3 bases at J, with 7 bases between the two ends. The CDR3 is CASSLFRTDTQYF. CDR3 sequence (DNA): TGTGCCAGCAGTTTGTTCCGTACAGATACGCAGTATTTT.

This clonotype was seen more than once but under ten times. CDR3 coding DNA: TGTGCCAGCAGCGTAGGTCCCGGGCTGGCCTATGGCTACACCTTC. This encodes CASSVGPGLAYGYTF. This chain connects TRBV9 to TRBJ1-2; D gene unclear. With 0 bases removed from V and 4 bases from J, the gap between germline ends came to 13 bases. The germline V gene has CDR1 SGDLS and CDR2 YYNGEE. This CDR3 spans 15 amino acids.

This clonotype was detected many times. This rearrangement joins TRBV27 to TRBJ1-2, with TRBD1 matching 8 bases. The CDR3 consists of 15 residues. The germline V gene has CDR1 MNHEY and CDR2 SMNVEV (reference sequence). J gave up 8 bases and V 7 bases, and 15 bases lay outside the gene matches. CDR3 sequence: CASNRAGGAGYGYTF. The CDR3 DNA reads TGTGCCAGCAACCGGGCAGGGGGCGCAGGATACGGCTACACCTTC.

The J gene is TRBJ2-3, the V gene TRBV10-3; D is uncertain. V shed 9 bases and J shed 1 base, with 5 bases lying between them. The CDR3 spans 11 residues. Germline V CDR1 and CDR2: ENHRY, SYGVKD. Written as DNA, the CDR3 is TGTGCCATTGGTGGCACAGATACGCAGTATTTT. This codes for CAIGGTDTQYF.

This clonotype was seen a handful of times. The rearrangement joins TRBV18 to TRBJ2-1; TRBD1 might be the D (6 bases). Germline V gene data show CDR1 as KGHSH and CDR2 as LQKENI. Deletions cut 3 bases from V and 14 bases from J, with 17 bases between. The CDR3 is 13 residues long. CDR3 DNA: TGTGCCAGCTCACCGAACCAGGGGCAGTCCGAGTTCTTC. This translates into CASSPNQGQSEFF. The full variable domain, rest sourced from reference TRBV18 and TRBJ2-1, is NAGVMQNPRHLVRRRGQEARLRCSPMKGHSHVYWYRQLPEEGLKFMVYLQKENIIDESGMPKERFSAEFPKEGPSILRIQQVVRGDSAAYFCASSPNQGQSEFFGPGTRLTVL.

This clonotype has a count of ten or more. The chain couples TRBV7-9 to TRBJ1-6; TRBD1 matches at 8 bases. J lost 5 bases, V lost 8 bases, and 8 bases had no gene match. The CDR3 loop spans 15 amino acids. CDR1 SEHNR and CDR2 FQNEAQ come from the germline V gene (reference sequence). CDR3 nucleotide sequence: TGTGCCAGCGCATCAAGACAGGGGAATAATTCACCCCTCCACTTT. Its translation is CASASRQGNNSPLHF.

This clonotype was observed many times. The chain combines TRBV5-1 with TRBJ2-3; possibly TRBD1 or TRBD2 for D (6 bases each). Trimming cost V 0 bases and J 5 bases, with 16 bases left between them. This CDR3 comprises 16 residues. Per germline, CDR1 SGHRS and CDR2 YFSETQ. CDR3: CASSLDGLGGGDTQYF. DNA of the CDR3: TGCGCCAGCAGCTTGGACGGGCTAGGAGGGGGAGATACGCAGTATTTT.

This clonotype was recorded at least ten times. The V gene is TRBV9, the J gene TRBJ1-2; tentative D call: TRBD1 (5 bases). Germline loops: CDR1 SGDLS, CDR2 YYNGEE. There are 15 residues in the CDR3. V lost 5 bases, J lost 1 base, and 15 bases lay in between. The CDR3 is CASSAFEGINYGYTF. The CDR3, as DNA: TGTGCCAGCAGTGCCTTTGAGGGGATTAACTATGGCTACACCTTC.

The sample holds a few counts of this clonotype. The gene calls are TRBV5-1 and TRBJ2-2, with D maybe TRBD2 (5 bases). With 4 bases removed from V and 4 bases from J, the gap between germline ends came to 14 bases. Germline V lookup: CDR1 SGHRS, CDR2 YFSETQ. The CDR3 runs to 15 residues. CDR3: CASSQLRRGTGELFF. The DNA for the CDR3 is TGCGCCAGCAGCCAATTGCGCCGGGGCACCGGGGAGCTGTTTTTT.

V and J are TRBV15 and TRBJ2-1; TRBD2 is a possible D gene (5 bases). The germline V gene encodes CDR1 LNHNV and CDR2 YYDKDF (reference sequence). The V end was cut by 7 bases, the J end by 9 bases, with 19 bases between. This CDR3 is 14 amino acids long. The CDR3 nucleotides are TGTGCCACCAAGGCGAGGACTGCCGATTTTGAGCAGTTCTTC. Amino acids: CATKARTADFEQFF.

The chain joins TRBV29-1 to TRBJ2-4; 7 bases are a match to TRBD2. From germline, CDR1 is SQVTM and CDR2 ANQGSEA. CDR3 length: 13 residues. The V gene end was trimmed by 5 bases and the J gene end by 5 bases; junction bases not matched to a gene: 6. The CDR3 spells CSVSGVDQNIQYF. As DNA, the CDR3 is TGCAGCGTTAGCGGGGTCGACCAAAACATTCAGTACTTC.

Many counts were recorded for this clonotype. The chain uses TRBV7-9 and TRBJ1-1; no definite D call. CDR3 length equals 12 residues. Germline V gene lookup returns CDR1 SEHNR and CDR2 FQNEAQ (reference sequence). Deletions cut 5 bases from V and 5 bases from J, with 9 bases between. The CDR3 DNA reads TGTGCCAGCAGCCCGAGTGGAACTGAAGCTTTCTTT. Translating it yields CASSPSGTEAFF.

This chain joins TRBV20-1 and TRBJ2-7; a weak D match, TRBD2 (9 bases). The V gene's germline CDR1 is DFQATT and CDR2 SNEGSKA (reference sequence). The CDR3 has 15 amino acids. V lost 6 bases to trimming and J lost 3 bases, with 21 bases between them. CDR3 coding DNA: TGCAGTGCAGAACCTAGCGGGACAGGCCGCTACGAGCAGTACTTC. It codes for CSAEPSGTGRYEQYF.

The CDR3 is CASSYSGDSYGYTF. In DNA, the CDR3 is TGTGCCAGCAGTTACTCAGGTGACAGCTATGGCTACACCTTC. This chain connects TRBV6-5 to TRBJ1-2; tentatively, D is TRBD1 (5 bases). In germline, CDR1 is MNHEY, CDR2 SVGAGI. CDR3 length: 14 amino acids. Trimming shortened V by 0 bases and J by 4 bases, and 9 bases separated the two germline ends.

The chain is built from TRBV20-1 and TRBJ1-2; 7 bases map to TRBD1. V lost 4 bases to trimming and J lost 8 bases; unmatched junction nucleotides: 13. Germline V gene lookup returns CDR1 DFQATT and CDR2 SNEGSKA (reference sequence). This CDR3 is built from 14 residues. CDR3 sequence reads: CSATRQGISSGYTF. CDR3 in DNA: TGCAGTGCTACCAGACAGGGTATATCTTCGGGCTACACCTTC.

The rearrangement joins TRBV7-2 to TRBJ2-3; unclear D gene. Germline CDR1 and CDR2: SGHTA and FQGNSA. The CDR3 runs to 12 residues. V shed 2 bases and J shed 6 bases, with 6 bases lying between them. CDR3 bases: TGTGCCAGCAGCTTACTCGTGGATACGCAGTATTTT. Its translation: CASSLLVDTQYF.

This clonotype was seen only a few times. The chain has TRBV20-1 and TRBJ1-5, with a possible D match to TRBD1 (6 bases). V lost 0 bases and J 11 bases, leaving 17 bases between the germline ends. The CDR3 loop spans 14 amino acids. CDR1 and CDR2 from the germline V gene are DFQATT and SNEGSKA (reference sequence). The CDR3 protein is CSARERGGGSAQHF. The CDR3 DNA is TGCAGTGCTAGAGAGCGTGGAGGGGGGTCAGCCCAGCATTTT.

The J gene is TRBJ1-5, the V gene TRBV6-1, with a possible D match to TRBD1 (6 bases). Per germline, CDR1 MNHNS and CDR2 SASEGT. This CDR3 comprises 14 residues. V was clipped by 4 bases and J by 2 bases, with 9 bases between them. The CDR3 protein is CASSVRGRNQPQHF. The DNA for the CDR3 is TGTGCCAGCAGTGTCAGGGGACGCAATCAGCCCCAGCATTTT.